This TCR beta chain was profiled in a study of response to subunit inactivated influenza vaccine. Study results and caveats: There was a suggestion from the authors that each seasonal influenza vaccination recruits few new T cells.

About this clonotype itself: Its matching antigen is unknown.

TCRdb processed the RT-PCR reads anew with MiXCR; each CDR3 protein has one entry. The sample gives more than 250,000 distinct CDR3 sequences, around a fifth of which show up once; more than 8.5% is in the top ten. The CDR3 runs 17 residues. Per the germline V gene, CDR1 is ENHRY and CDR2 is SYGVKD. V was clipped by 0 bases and J by 4 bases, with 16 bases between them. The chain recombines TRBV10-3 with TRBJ1-5; D gene ambiguous. Sequenced material: PBMCs from blood, taken less than 22 months after vaccination. The TCR was taken from a man aged 50-75 years who received an inactivated influenza vaccine. As DNA, the CDR3 is TGTGCCATCAGTGAGTCCTACCTGGCTGGGTTAAATCAGCCCCAGCATTTT. Translated, it gives CAISESYLAGLNQPQHF.